This T cell receptor (beta chain) was captured by sequencing in a study of cytomegalovirus exposure and HLA in healthy donors. Study-level findings and limits: HLA alleles were associated with fewer than 20,000 TCR beta sequences in a later analysis at 0.05 false discovery rate. As immune exposure information, only CMV serostatus was available. Follow-up analysis seemed to connect common viral pathogens with several of the most significant clusters identified.

The PCR made use of 60 Vbeta and 13 Jbeta primers. The repertoire was sequenced with immunoSEQ multiplex PCR; TCRdb's copy has only in-frame clones and lacks some. The sample records about 97,000 clones, 60% to 80% being singletons. The CDR3 is 16 amino acids. V lost 7 bases to trimming and J lost 0 bases, with 19 bases between them. CDR1 and CDR2 (germline): MDHEN, SYDVKM. Points on this clone: Its cognate antigen is unknown.

The specimen was PBMCs. This receptor was obtained from a male donor in good health and CMV-seropositive. This chain links TRBV28 with TRBJ2-7, with D perhaps TRBD1 (6 bases). CDR3 residues: CASIPGGGLRSYEQYF. CDR3 in DNA: TGTGCCAGCATCCCCGGTGGGGGCCTTCGCTCCTACGAGCAGTACTTC.